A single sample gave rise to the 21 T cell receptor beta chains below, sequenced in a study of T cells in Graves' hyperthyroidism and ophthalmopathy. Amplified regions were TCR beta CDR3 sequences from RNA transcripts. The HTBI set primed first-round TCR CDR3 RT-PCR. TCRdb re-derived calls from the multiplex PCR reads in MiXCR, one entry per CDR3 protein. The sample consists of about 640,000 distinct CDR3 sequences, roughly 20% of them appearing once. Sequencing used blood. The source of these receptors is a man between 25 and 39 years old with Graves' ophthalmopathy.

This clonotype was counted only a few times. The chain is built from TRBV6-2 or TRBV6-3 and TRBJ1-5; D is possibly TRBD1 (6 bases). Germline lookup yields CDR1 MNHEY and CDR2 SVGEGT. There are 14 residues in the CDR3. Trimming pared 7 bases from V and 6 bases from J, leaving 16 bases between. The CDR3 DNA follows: TGTGCCAGCAACCCGGGGGGCGGCGGTCAGCCCCAGCATTTT. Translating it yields CASNPGGGGQPQHF.

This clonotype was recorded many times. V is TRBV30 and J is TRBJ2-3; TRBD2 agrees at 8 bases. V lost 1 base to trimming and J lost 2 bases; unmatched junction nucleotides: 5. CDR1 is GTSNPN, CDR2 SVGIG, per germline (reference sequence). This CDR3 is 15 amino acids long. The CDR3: CAWSGSGSFTDTQYF. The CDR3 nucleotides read TGTGCCTGGAGTGGAAGCGGGAGCTTCACAGATACGCAGTATTTT.

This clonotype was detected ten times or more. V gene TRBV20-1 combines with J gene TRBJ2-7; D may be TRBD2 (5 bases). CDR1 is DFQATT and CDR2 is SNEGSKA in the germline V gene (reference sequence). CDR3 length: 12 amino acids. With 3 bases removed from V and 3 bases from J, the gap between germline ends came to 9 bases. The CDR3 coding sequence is TGCAGTGCTAGGGACTTCCACTACGAGCAGTACTTC. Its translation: CSARDFHYEQYF.

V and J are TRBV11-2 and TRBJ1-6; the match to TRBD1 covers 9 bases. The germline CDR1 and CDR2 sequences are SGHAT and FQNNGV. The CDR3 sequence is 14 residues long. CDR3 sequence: CATSLGQGNSPLHF. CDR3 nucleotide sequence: TGTGCTACCAGCCTGGGACAGGGCAATTCACCCCTCCACTTT.

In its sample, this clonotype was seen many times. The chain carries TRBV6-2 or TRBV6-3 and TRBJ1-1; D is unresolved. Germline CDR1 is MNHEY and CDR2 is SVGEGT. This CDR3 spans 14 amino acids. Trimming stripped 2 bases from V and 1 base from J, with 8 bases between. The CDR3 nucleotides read TGTGCCAGCAGTTACCCTCAACAGAACACTGAAGCTTTCTTT. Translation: CASSYPQQNTEAFF.

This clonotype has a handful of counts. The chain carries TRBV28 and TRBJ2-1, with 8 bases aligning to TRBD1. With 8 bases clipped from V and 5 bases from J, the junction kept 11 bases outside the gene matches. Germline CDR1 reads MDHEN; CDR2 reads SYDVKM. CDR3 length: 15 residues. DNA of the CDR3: TGTGCCAGCCCCCCCCCGGGACAGGTCAACAATGAGCAGTTCTTC. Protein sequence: CASPPPGQVNNEQFF.

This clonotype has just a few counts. Here the CDR3 reads CASSDGGGGGPQPQHF. The CDR3 region has the DNA TGTGCCAGCAGTGATGGGGGGGGTGGGGGCCCTCAGCCCCAGCATTTT. The chain is built from TRBV27 and TRBJ1-5; TRBD1 is a possible D gene (6 bases). Between the trimmed V and J ends, which lost 5 bases and 6 bases, there was a span of 20 bases. CDR3 length: 16 amino acids. Germline V gives CDR1 MNHEY, CDR2 SMNVEV (reference sequence).

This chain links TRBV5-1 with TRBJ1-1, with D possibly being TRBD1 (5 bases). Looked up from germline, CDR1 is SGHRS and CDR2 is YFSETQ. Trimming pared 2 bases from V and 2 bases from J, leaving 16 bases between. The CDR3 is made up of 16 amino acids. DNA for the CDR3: TGCGCCAGCAGCTTACATCCGGACACTTCAAACACTGAAGCTTTCTTT. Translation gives CASSLHPDTSNTEAFF.

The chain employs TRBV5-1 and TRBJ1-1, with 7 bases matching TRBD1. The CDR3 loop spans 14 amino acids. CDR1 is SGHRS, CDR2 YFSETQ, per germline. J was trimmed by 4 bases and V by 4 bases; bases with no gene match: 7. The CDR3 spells CASSKDRVPTEAFF. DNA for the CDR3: TGCGCCAGCAGCAAAGACAGGGTGCCCACTGAAGCTTTCTTT.

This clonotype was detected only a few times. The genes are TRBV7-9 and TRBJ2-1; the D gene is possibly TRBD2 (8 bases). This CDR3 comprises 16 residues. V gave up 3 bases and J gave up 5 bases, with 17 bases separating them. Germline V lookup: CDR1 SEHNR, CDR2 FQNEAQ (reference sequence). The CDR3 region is CASSFTGGGGNNEQFF. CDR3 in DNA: TGTGCCAGCAGCTTCACGGGAGGGGGCGGAAACAATGAGCAGTTCTTC.

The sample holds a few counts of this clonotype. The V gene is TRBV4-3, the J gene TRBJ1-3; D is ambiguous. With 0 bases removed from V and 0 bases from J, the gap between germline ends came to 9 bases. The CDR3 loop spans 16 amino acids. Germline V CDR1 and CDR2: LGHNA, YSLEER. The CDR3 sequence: CASSQDLQVSGNTIYF. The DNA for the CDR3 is TGCGCCAGCAGCCAAGATCTCCAGGTCTCTGGAAACACCATATATTTT.

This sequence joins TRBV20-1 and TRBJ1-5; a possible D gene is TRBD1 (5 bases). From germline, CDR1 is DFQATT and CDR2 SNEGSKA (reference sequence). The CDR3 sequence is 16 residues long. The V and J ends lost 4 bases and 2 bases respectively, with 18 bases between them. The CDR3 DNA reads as TGCAGTGCTAAAGCCGTAGGGGAATCAGGCAATCAGCCCCAGCATTTT. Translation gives CSAKAVGESGNQPQHF.

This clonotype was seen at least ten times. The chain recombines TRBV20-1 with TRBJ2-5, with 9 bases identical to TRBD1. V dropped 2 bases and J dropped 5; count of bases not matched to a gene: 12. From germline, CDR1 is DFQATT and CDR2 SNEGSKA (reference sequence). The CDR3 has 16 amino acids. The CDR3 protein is CSARRGQGRLSETQYF. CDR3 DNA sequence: TGCAGTGCTAGAAGGGGACAGGGAAGACTATCGGAGACCCAGTACTTC.

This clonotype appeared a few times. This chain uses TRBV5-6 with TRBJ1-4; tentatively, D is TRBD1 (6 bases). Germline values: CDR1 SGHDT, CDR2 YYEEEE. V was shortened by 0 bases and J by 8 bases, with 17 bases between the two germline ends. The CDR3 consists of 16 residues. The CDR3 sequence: CASSLALLDSGEKLFF. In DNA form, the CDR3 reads TGTGCCAGCAGCTTGGCTTTATTGGACAGCGGGGAAAAACTGTTTTTT.

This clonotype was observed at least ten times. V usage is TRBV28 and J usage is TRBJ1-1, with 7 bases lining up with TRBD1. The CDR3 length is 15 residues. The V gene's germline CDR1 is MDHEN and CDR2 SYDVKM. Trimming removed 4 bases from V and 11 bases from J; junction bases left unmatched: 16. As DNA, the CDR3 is TGTGCCAGCAGTTCTCCTCCCGGGACAGTATACGCGGCTTTCTTT. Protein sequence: CASSSPPGTVYAAFF.

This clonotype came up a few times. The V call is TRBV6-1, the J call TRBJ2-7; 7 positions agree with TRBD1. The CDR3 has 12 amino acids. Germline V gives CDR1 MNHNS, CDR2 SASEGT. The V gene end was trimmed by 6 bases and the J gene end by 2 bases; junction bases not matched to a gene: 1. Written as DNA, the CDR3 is TGTGCCAGCAGGGGACAGACCTACGAGCAGTACTTC. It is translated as CASRGQTYEQYF.

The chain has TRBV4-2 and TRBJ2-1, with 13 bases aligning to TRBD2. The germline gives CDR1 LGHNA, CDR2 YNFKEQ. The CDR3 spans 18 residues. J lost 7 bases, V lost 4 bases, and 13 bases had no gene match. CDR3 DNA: TGTGCCAGCAGCCGCGAACTAGCGGGAGGGCCTGGAGGAAATGAGCAGTTCTTC. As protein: CASSRELAGGPGGNEQFF.

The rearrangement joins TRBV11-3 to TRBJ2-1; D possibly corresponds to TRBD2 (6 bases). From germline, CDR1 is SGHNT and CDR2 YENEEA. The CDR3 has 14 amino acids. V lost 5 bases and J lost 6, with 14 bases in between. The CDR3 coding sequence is TGTGCCAGCAGCCACCCGGGGGTTGGCAATGAGCAGTTCTTC. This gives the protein CASSHPGVGNEQFF.

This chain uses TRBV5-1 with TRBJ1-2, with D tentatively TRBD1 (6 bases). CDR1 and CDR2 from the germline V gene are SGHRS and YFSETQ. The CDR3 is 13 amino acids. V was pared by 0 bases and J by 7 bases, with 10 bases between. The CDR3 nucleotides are TGCGCCAGCAGCTTGGACAGGGTTATTGGCTACACCTTC. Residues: CASSLDRVIGYTF.

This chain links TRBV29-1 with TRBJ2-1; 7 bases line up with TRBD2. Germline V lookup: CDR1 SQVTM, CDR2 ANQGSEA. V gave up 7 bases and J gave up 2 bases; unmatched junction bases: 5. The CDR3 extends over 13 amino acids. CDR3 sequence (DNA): TGCAGCGCTCAAGGACTAGCCTACAATGAGCAGTTCTTC. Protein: CSAQGLAYNEQFF.

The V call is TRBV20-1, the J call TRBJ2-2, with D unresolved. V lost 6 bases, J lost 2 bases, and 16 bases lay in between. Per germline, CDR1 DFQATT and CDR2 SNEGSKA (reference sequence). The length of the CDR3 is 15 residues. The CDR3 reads CSAPDSRINTGELFF. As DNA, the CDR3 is TGCAGTGCGCCTGACTCACGAATAAACACCGGGGAGCTGTTTTTT.